What follows describes a single TCR beta chain. This clone's antigen is unknown. Base qualities were left out, and no much larger clone turns up one base away. To sequence the TCRbeta CDR3 region, genomic DNA was isolated from the sorted cells. The immunoSEQ Assay was used for sequencing of TCRbeta CDR3 regions. Held by TCRdb, this immuneACCESS table contains in-frame sequences only and omits some clones. Under half of the omission traces to an unresolved V gene where checked; the cause of the rest is unknown. This sample gives around 78,000 clones in total; roughly 84% of them show up just once. The leading ten clones occupy 0.24% of the sample. The sample belongs to a study of OX40 agonist ivuxolimab in advanced cancers. In terms of the full investigation: Ivuxolimab was an agonistic, fully human IgG2 monoclonal antibody directed against OX40 (CD134), a costimulatory receptor. Intravenous ivuxolimab was administered to patients every 2 weeks at six dose levels: 0.01, 0.1, 0.3, 1.5, 3 and 10 mg/kg. Among the roughly 54 dose-escalation patients, around 20 had hepatocellular carcinoma, roughly 15 melanoma, 9 renal cell carcinoma and 9 head and neck cancer. In the dose-escalation cohort, 82.7% of patients were male, and the mean age was approximately 60 years, with a range of about 23 to 85. Prior anti-PD-1, anti-PD-L1 or anti-CTLA-4 therapy was permitted, and checkpoint inhibitors had been received by around 40% of dose-escalation patients. Partial responses were achieved by three dose-escalation patients, of whom one had hepatocellular carcinoma and two had cutaneous melanoma. The purpose of peripheral TCRbeta sequencing was to test whether ivuxolimab changed TCR sequence diversity and led to clonal T-cell expansion. The paper covers the monotherapy dose-escalation part of the phase I ivuxolimab trial, which included N ≈ 54 patients.

Patients with autoimmune disease history or receiving systemic immunosuppression were excluded from the trial. Peripheral blood for TCR sequencing was drawn from every dose cohort at baseline, at cycle 4 day 1 and at cycle 7 day 1. Samples were obtained from an open-label, multicenter, first-in-human phase I dose-escalation trial of ivuxolimab. The trial enrolled adults with locally advanced or metastatic head and neck squamous cell, hepatocellular, melanoma or renal cell carcinoma. Before TCR sequencing, CD4+ T cells and CD8+ T cells were sorted from peripheral blood as separate populations. From its cysteine to its phenylalanine, the CDR3 spans 11 amino acids. Only CDR3 DNA remains: 33 bases, in frame from the first base. V and J are truncated by 1 base and 4 bases respectively, leaving an intervening sequence of 2 bases. Sequences SGHRS (CDR1) and YFSETQ (CDR2) are obtained from the germline V gene.

Overall results and qualifications from the work: Clonal expansion of both CD4+ and CD8+ blood T cells was observed from baseline to week 6 at doses 0.1 to 3.0 mg/kg. In the 0.1-3.0 mg/kg groups, partial responders were among the patients with the lowest normalized peripheral clonal expansion, particularly in CD8+ T cells. The antigen specificity of the peripheral T cells that underwent clonal expansion was not determined. Low levels of normalized T-cell clonal expansion were also seen in some patients who did not respond. On average, CD8+ T cells showed more expanded clones than CD4+ T cells after ivuxolimab.

The receptor was isolated from an adult with an advanced solid tumor such as melanoma, head and neck, liver or kidney cancer. This material consisted of CD4+ or CD8+ T cells sorted from blood, taken in a trial of the OX40 agonist ivuxolimab. The rearranged chain carries TRBV5-1 and TRBJ2-5; the D gene is unclear. At the DNA level, the sequence is TGCGCCAGCAGCTTGCGAGAGACCCAGTACTTC. It translates as CASSLRETQYF. The variable domain in full, with residues beyond the CDR3 obtained from the reference TRBV5-1 and TRBJ2-5 genes, is KAGVTQTPRYLIKTRGQQVTLSCSPISGHRSVSWYQQTPGQGLQFLFEYFSETQRNKGNFPGRFSGRQFSNSRSEMNVSTLELGDSALYLCASSLRETQYFGPGTRLLVL.